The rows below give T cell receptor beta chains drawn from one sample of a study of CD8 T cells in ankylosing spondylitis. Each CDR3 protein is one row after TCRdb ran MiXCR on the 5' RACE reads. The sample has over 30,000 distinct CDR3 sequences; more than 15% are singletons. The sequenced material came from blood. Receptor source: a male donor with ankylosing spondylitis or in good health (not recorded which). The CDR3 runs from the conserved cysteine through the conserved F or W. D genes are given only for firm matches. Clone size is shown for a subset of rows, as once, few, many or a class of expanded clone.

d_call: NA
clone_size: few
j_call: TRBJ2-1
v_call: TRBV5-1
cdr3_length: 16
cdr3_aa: CASSLGGGRGINEQFF
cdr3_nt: TGCGCCAGCAGCTTGGGTGGTGGACGGGGCATCAATGAGCAGTTCTTC

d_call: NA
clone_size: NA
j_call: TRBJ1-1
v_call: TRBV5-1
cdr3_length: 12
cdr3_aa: CASSRDEYEAFF
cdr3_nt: TGCGCCAGCAGCCGGGACGAATATGAAGCTTTCTTT

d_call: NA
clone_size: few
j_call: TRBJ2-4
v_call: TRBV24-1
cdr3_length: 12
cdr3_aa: CATSDFPNIQYF
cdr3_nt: TGTGCCACCAGTGATTTTCCAAACATTCAGTACTTC

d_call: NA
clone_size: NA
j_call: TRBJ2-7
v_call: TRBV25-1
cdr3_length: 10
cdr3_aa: CASSLGEQYF
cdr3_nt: TGTGCCAGCAGTTTAGGAGAGCAGTACTTC

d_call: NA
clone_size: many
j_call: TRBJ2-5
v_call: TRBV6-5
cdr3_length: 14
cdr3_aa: CASRGRGGEETQYF
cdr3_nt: TGTGCCAGCAGGGGAAGGGGGGGTGAAGAGACCCAGTACTTC

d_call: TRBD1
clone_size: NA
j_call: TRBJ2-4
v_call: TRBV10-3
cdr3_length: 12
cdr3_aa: CATGTGLDIQYF
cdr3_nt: TGTGCCACAGGGACAGGGTTGGACATTCAGTACTTC

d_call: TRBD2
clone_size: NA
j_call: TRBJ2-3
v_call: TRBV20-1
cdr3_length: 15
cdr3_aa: CSARDGGGVKDTQYF
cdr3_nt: TGCAGTGCTAGAGATGGGGGAGGGGTCAAAGATACGCAGTATTTT

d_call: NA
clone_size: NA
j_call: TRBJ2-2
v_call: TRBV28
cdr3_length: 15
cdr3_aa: CASSLRPVPGGELFF
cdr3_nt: TGTGCCAGCAGTTTGCGCCCGGTGCCTGGCGGGGAGCTGTTTTTT

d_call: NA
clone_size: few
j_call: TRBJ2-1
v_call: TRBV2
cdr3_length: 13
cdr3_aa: CASIGGLNNEQFF
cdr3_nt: TGTGCCAGCATAGGGGGGCTAAACAATGAGCAGTTCTTC

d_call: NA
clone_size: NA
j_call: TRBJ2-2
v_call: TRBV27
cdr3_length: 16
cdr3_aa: CASRPLGTPKTGELFF
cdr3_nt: TGTGCCAGCAGACCGTTAGGGACACCGAAGACCGGGGAGCTGTTTTTT

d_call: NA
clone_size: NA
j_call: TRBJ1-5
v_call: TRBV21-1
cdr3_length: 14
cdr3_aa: CASTISLTGEPQHF
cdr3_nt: TGTGCCAGCACAATATCGTTAACAGGGGAGCCCCAGCATTTT

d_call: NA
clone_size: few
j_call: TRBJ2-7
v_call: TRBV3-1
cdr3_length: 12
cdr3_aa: CASSRGAYEQYF
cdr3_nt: TGTGCCAGCAGCCGAGGGGCCTACGAGCAGTACTTC

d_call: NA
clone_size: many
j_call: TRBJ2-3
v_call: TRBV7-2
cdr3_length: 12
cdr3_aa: CASSSWADTQYF
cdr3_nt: TGTGCCAGCAGCTCTTGGGCGGATACGCAGTATTTT

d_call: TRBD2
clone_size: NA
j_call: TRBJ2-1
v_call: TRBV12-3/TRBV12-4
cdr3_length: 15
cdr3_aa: CASNNPGLAGNEQFF
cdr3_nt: TGTGCCAGCAATAACCCGGGACTAGCGGGTAATGAGCAGTTCTTC

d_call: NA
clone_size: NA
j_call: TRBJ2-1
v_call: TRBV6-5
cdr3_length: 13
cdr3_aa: CASSYGQGNEQFF
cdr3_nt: TGTGCCAGCAGTTACGGGCAGGGCAATGAGCAGTTCTTC

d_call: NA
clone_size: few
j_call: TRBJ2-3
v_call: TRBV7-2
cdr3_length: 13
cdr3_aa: CASSPPGTDTQYF
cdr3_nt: TGTGCCAGCAGCCCGCCGGGCACAGATACGCAGTATTTT

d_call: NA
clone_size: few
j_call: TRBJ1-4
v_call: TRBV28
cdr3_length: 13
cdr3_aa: CASRRRVNEKLFF
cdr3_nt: TGTGCCAGCAGACGAAGGGTTAATGAAAAACTGTTTTTT

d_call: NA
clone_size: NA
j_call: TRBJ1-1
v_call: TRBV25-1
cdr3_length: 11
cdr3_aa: CASSAQHEAFF
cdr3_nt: TGTGCCAGCAGTGCGCAACATGAAGCTTTCTTT

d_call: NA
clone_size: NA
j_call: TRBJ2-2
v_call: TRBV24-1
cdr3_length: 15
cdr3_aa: CATSDLSGVDGELFF
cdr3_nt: TGTGCCACCAGTGATTTATCCGGGGTGGACGGGGAGCTGTTTTTT

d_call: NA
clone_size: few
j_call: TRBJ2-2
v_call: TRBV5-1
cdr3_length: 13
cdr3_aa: CASSFPRTGELFF
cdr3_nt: TGCGCCAGCAGCTTCCCACGCACCGGGGAGCTGTTTTTT

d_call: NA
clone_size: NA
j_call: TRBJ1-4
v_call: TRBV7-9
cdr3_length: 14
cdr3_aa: CASSIDSFGEKLFF
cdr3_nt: TGTGCCAGCAGCATAGACAGTTTTGGAGAAAAACTGTTTTTT

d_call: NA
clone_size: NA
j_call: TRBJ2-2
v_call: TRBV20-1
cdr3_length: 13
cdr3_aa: CSAMIATTGELFF
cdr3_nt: TGCAGTGCTATGATAGCGACCACCGGGGAGCTGTTTTTT

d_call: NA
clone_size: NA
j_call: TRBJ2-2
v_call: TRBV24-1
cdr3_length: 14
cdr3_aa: CATAPRQHTGELFF
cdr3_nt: TGTGCCACCGCCCCGAGGCAACACACCGGGGAGCTGTTTTTT

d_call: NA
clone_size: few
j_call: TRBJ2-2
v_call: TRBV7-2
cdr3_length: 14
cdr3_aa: CASSPGMNTGELFF
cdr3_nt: TGTGCCAGCAGCCCCGGAATGAACACCGGGGAGCTGTTTTTT

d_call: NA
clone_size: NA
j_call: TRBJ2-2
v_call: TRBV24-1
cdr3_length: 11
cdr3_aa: CATSDFGELFF
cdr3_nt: TGTGCCACCAGTGATTTCGGGGAGCTGTTTTTT

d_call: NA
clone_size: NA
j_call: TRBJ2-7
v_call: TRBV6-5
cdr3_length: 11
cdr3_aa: CTSRNRMEQYF
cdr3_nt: TGTACCAGCAGAAATAGGATGGAGCAGTACTTC

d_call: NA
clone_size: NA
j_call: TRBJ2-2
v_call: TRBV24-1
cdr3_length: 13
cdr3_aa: CATSDGSIGELFF
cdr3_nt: TGTGCCACCAGTGACGGGTCCATCGGGGAGCTGTTTTTT

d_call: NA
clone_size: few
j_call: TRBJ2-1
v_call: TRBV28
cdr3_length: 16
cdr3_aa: CASSLPAGLSGNEQFF
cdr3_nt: TGTGCCAGCAGTTTACCGGCAGGGTTATCCGGCAATGAGCAGTTCTTC

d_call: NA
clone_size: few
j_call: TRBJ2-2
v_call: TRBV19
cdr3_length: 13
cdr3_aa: CASSLGDRGELFF
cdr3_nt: TGTGCCAGTAGCCTAGGGGACCGCGGGGAGCTGTTTTTT

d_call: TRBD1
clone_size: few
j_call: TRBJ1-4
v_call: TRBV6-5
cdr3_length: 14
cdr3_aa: CASRDTGQIEKLFF
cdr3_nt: TGTGCCAGCAGGGATACGGGACAGATCGAAAAACTGTTTTTT

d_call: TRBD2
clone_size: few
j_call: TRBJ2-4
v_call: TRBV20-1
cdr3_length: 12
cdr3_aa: CSASGLVNIQYF
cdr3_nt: TGCAGTGCTTCCGGACTAGTAAACATTCAGTACTTC

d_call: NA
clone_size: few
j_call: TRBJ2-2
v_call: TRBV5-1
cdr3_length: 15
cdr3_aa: CASSLRAGHTGELFF
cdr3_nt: TGCGCCAGCAGCTTGAGGGCTGGGCACACCGGGGAGCTGTTTTTT

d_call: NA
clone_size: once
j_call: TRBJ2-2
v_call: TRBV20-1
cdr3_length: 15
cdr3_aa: CSARTRQLNTGELFF
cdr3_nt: TGCAGTGCTAGAACGCGACAGCTCAACACCGGGGAGCTGTTTTTT

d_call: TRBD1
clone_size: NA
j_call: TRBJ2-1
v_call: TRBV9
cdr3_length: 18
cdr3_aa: CASSVGRGRWSENNEQFF
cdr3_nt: TGTGCCAGCAGCGTAGGCAGGGGGCGCTGGAGTGAGAACAATGAGCAGTTCTTC

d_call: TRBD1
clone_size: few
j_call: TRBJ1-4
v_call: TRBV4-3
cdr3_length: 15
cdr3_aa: CASSPGQGASEKLFF
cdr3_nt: TGCGCCAGCAGCCCGGGACAGGGGGCGTCTGAAAAACTGTTTTTT

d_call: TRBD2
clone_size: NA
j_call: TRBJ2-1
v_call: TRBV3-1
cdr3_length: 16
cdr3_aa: CASSQGLAGASNEQFF
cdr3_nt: TGTGCCAGCAGCCAAGGACTAGCGGGGGCTAGCAATGAGCAGTTCTTC

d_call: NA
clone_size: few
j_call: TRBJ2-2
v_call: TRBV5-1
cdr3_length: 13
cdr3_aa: CASSPTGVGELFF
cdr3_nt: TGCGCCAGCAGCCCGACGGGGGTCGGGGAGCTGTTTTTT

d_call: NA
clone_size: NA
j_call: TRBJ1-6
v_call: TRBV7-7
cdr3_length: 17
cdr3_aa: CASSGHPGQKDNSPLHF
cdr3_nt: TGTGCCAGCAGCGGACACCCCGGACAGAAAGATAATTCACCCCTCCACTTT

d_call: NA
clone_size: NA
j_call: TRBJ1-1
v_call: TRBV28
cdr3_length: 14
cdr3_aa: CASSPPGLNTEAFF
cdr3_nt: TGTGCCAGCAGTCCTCCGGGGCTAAACACTGAAGCTTTCTTT

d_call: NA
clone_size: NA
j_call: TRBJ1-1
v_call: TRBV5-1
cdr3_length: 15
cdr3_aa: CASSLEGQLNTEAFF
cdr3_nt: TGCGCCAGCAGCTTGGAGGGACAACTGAACACTGAAGCTTTCTTT

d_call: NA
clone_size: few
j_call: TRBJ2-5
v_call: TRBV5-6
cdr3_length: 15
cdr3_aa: CASSFSLGSGETQYF
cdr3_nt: TGTGCCAGCAGCTTCTCTTTAGGAAGCGGGGAGACCCAGTACTTC

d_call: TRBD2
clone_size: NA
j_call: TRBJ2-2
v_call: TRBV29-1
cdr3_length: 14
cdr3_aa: CSVGLAVNTGELFF
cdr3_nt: TGCAGCGTTGGACTAGCGGTGAACACCGGGGAGCTGTTTTTT

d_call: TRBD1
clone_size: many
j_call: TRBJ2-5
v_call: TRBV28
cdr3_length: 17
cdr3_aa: CASSFKPGQGARGTQYF
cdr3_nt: TGTGCCAGCAGTTTCAAACCGGGACAGGGGGCCAGGGGGACCCAGTACTTC

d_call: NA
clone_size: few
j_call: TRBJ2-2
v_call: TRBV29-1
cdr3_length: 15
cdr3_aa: CSAEYPGQLRGELFF
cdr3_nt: TGCAGCGCCGAGTACCCAGGACAGTTAAGGGGGGAGCTGTTTTTT

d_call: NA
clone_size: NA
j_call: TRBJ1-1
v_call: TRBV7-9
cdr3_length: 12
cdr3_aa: CASSLQIGEAFF
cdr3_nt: TGTGCCAGCAGCTTACAGATTGGTGAAGCTTTCTTT

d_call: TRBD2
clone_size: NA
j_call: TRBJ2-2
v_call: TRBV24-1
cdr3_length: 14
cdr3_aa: CATAGGVYTGELFF
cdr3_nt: TGTGCCACAGCGGGGGGTGTTTACACCGGGGAGCTGTTTTTT

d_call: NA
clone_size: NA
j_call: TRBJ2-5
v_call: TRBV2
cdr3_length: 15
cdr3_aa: CASSVIGTVQETQYF
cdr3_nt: TGTGCCAGCAGTGTAATCGGGACGGTACAAGAGACCCAGTACTTC

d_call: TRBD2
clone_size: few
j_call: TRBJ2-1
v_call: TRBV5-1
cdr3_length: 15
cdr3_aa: CASSLQTGGHNEQFF
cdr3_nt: TGCGCCAGCAGCTTGCAAACGGGAGGGCACAATGAGCAGTTCTTC

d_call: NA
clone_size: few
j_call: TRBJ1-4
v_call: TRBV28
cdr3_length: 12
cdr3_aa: CASSLGNEKLFF
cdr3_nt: TGTGCCAGCAGTTTGGGGAATGAAAAACTGTTTTTT

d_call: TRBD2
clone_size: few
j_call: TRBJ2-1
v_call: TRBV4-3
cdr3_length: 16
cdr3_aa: CASSQEAGGSYNEQFF
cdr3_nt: TGCGCCAGCAGCCAAGAGGCGGGGGGATCCTACAATGAGCAGTTCTTC

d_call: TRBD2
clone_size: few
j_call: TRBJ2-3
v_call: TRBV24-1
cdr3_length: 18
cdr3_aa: CATSDFLSQAGHTDTQYF
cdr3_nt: TGTGCCACCAGTGACTTCCTATCCCAAGCGGGGCACACAGATACGCAGTATTTT

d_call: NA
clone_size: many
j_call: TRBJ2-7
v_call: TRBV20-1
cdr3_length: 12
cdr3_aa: CSARESDLEQYF
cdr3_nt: TGCAGTGCTAGAGAGTCGGACCTGGAGCAGTACTTC

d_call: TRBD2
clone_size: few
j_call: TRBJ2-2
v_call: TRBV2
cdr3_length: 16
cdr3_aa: CASRTGDYRNTGELFF
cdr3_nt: TGTGCCAGCAGGACCGGGGACTACCGTAACACCGGGGAGCTGTTTTTT

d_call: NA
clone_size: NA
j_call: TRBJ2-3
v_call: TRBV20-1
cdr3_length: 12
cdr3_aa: CSARQGTDTQYF
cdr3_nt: TGCAGTGCTAGACAGGGCACAGATACGCAGTATTTT

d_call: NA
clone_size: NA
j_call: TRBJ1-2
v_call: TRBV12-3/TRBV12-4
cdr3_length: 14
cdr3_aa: CASSLKQASYGYTF
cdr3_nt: TGTGCCAGCAGTTTGAAACAGGCTTCTTATGGCTACACCTTC

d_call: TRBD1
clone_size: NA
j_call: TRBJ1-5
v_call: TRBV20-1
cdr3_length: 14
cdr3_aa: CSASRDSRPLAQHF
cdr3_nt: TGCAGTGCTAGTCGGGACAGCCGTCCCCTAGCCCAGCATTTT

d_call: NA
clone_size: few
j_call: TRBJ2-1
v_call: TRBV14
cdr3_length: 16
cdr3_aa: CASSAHPRDGDNEQFF
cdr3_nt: TGTGCCAGCAGCGCTCACCCCCGGGACGGAGACAATGAGCAGTTCTTC

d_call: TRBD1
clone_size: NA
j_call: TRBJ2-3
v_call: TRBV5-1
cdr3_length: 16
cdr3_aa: CASSLAMGQITDTQYF
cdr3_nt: TGCGCCAGCAGCTTGGCCATGGGACAGATCACAGATACGCAGTATTTT